This T cell receptor (beta chain) is drawn from a study of T cell responses to AZD1222 COVID-19 vaccine. This CDR3 is built from 18 residues. V shed 0 bases and J shed 0 bases, with 18 bases lying between them. Germline V gene data show CDR1 as MGHRA and CDR2 as YSYEKL. Profiling relied on immunoSEQ multiplex PCR, and the TCRdb table lists in-frame clones only, not all of them. The profile shows approximately 120,000 clones, about 87% of them singletons. The chain combines TRBV4-1 with TRBJ2-7; no reliable D call. The sample was peripheral blood, taken 28 days after the second AZD1222 dose. The TCR originated in an adult who received the AZD1222 COVID-19 vaccine. CDR3 residues: CASSQDIFPTPSSYEQYF. The CDR3 nucleotides read TGCGCCAGCAGCCAAGATATATTCCCGACGCCCAGCTCCTACGAGCAGTACTTC.